This T cell receptor beta chain stems from a study of a mutant IDH1 vaccine in newly diagnosed glioma. Study in general: Patients began vaccination 4-6 weeks after radiotherapy alone, or with temozolomide cycles.

Clones were sequenced by immunoSEQ multiplex PCR, and TCRdb holds only the in-frame ones, with some missing. This table has around 31,000 clones, around 80% appearing once. As for time point: week 35, safety follow-up. Each vaccine dose was 300 ug of mutant IDH1 20-mer peptide, with topical imiquimod. Patients had eight vaccinations, in weeks 1, 3, 5, 7, 11, 15, 19 and 23. This clone appeared a single time. Its antigen remains unknown. Trimming removed 6 bases from V and 0 bases from J, with 16 bases in between. Germline V gives CDR1 SNHLY, CDR2 FYNNEI. CDR3 length equals 16 residues. The sequence was obtained from a woman in her thirties or forties with glioma. The material was PBMCs, obtained from a glioma patient whose treatment included an IDH1 peptide vaccine. The chain combines TRBV2 with TRBJ2-3, with D perhaps TRBD1 (5 bases). The CDR3 DNA reads TGTGCCAGCAGAAACACAGGCGGTTCTAGCACAGATACGCAGTATTTT. Amino acids: CASRNTGGSSTDTQYF.